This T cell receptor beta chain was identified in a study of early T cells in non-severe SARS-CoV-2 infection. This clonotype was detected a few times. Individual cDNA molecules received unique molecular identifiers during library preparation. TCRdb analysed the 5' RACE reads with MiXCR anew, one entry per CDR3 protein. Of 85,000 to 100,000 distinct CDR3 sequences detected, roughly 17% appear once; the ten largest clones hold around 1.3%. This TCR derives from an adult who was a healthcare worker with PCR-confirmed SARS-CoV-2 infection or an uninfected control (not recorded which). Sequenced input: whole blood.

This CDR3 reads CASSFRTSGYEQYF. In nucleotides, the CDR3 is TGTGCCAGCAGTTTTAGGACTAGCGGTTACGAGCAGTACTTC. The chain links TRBV27 to TRBJ2-7, with 10 bases aligning to TRBD2. The CDR3 totals 14 residues. The germline V gene encodes CDR1 MNHEY and CDR2 SMNVEV (reference sequence). V shed 3 bases and J 4 bases; nucleotides not matched to a gene: 3.